This T cell receptor (beta chain) was captured by sequencing in a study of cytomegalovirus exposure and HLA in healthy donors. The primer mix had 60 Vbeta and 13 Jbeta primers. Produced via immunoSEQ multiplex PCR; TCRdb's table is partial and in-frame only. The repertoire table contains around 150,000 clones. V dropped 7 bases and J dropped 4 bases, with 17 bases sitting between them. The germline CDR1 and CDR2 sequences are SGHDT and YYEEEE. The CDR3 runs to 14 residues. This sequence was found in a man aged 35 to 55 in good health and CMV-seronegative. J is TRBJ1-2 and V is TRBV5-6; D is ambiguous. Sample: PBMCs. In DNA form, the CDR3 reads TGTGCCAGCCTCTCCGGCTTCTCGGGCTATGGCTACACCTTC. Its protein product is CASLSGFSGYGYTF. The full variable domain, with the rest looked up from reference TRBV5-6 and TRBJ1-2, is DAGVTQSPTHLIKTRGQQVTLRCSPKSGHDTVSWYQQALGQGPQFIFQYYEEEERQRGNFPDRFSGHQFPNYSSELNVNALLLGDSALYLCASLSGFSGYGYTFGSGTRLTVV.